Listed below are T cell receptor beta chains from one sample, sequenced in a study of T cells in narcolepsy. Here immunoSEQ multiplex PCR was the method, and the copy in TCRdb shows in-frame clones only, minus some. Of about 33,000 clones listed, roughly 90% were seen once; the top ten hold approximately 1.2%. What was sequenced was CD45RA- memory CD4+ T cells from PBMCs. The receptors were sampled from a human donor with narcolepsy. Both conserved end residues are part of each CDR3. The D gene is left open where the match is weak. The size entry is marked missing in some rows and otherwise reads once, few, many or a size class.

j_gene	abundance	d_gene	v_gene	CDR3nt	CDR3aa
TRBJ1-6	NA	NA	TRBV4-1	TGCGCCAGCAGCCAAGCTTGGGGGGGGGCCGCTTCACCCCTCCACTTT	CASSQAWGGAASPLHF
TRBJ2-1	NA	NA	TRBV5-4	TGTGCCAGCAGCGCCCTTGGGCTACTACAGTTCTTC	CASSALGLLQFF
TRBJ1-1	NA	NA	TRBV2	TGTGCCAGCGGTGAGGCTTACACTGAAGCTTTCTTT	CASGEAYTEAFF
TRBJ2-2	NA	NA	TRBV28	TGTGCCAGCAGTTTGAATTGGCGCGTCACCGGGGAGCTGTTTTTT	CASSLNWRVTGELFF
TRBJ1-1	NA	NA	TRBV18	TGTGCCAGCTCCCAGCAGGCTCGGGACACTGAAGCTTTCTTT	CASSQQARDTEAFF
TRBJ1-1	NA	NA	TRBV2	TGTGCCAGCAGCCGGACTGAAGCTTTCTTT	CASSRTEAFF
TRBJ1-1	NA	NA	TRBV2	TGTGCCAGCGCTTTGGACGGCAACACTGAAGCTTTCTTT	CASALDGNTEAFF
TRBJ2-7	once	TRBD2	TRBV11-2	TGTGCCAGCAGCCCCCCGGGACTAGCGGGGCTGAACGAGCAGTACTTC	CASSPPGLAGLNEQYF
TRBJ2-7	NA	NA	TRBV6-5	TGTGCCAGCAGAAAAAAACAGGGAATCTCCTACGAGCAGTACTTC	CASRKKQGISYEQYF
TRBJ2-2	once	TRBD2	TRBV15	TGTGCCACCAGCACCCGGACTAGCGGGGAGGAGCTGTTTTTT	CATSTRTSGEELFF
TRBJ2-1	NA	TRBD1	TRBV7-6	TGTGCCAGCAGCTTAGCGATGGGACAGGGGGAAGACAATGAGCAGTTCTTC	CASSLAMGQGEDNEQFF
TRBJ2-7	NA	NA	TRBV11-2	TGTGCCAGCAGCTTCACTACGGACACCTACGAGCAGTACTTC	CASSFTTDTYEQYF
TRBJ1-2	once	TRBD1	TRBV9	TGTGCCAGCAGCGTAGATTATAAGGGGGCAAGAGGCTACACCTTC	CASSVDYKGARGYTF
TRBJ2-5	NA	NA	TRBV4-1	TGCGCCAGCAGCCAGGTTCTGTTAGTGGAGACCCAGTACTTC	CASSQVLLVETQYF
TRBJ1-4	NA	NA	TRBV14	TGTGCCAGCAGCCGACAGATTAATGAAAAACTGTTTTTT	CASSRQINEKLFF
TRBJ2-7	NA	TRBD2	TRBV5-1	TGCGCCAGCAGCTTGGGCGGGGCGGGAGTCGCCGAGCAGTACTTC	CASSLGGAGVAEQYF
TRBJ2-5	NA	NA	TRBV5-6	TGTGCCAGCAGCTTGCCGACTCCCAGCGTGGGGACCCAGTACTTC	CASSLPTPSVGTQYF
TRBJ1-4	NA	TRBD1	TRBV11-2	TGTGCCAGCACCCTCAGGGGGAGAGAAAAACTGTTTTTT	CASTLRGREKLFF
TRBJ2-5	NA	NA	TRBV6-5	TGTGCCAGCAGTTATTGGGGGGGGCAGACCCAGTACTTC	CASSYWGGQTQYF
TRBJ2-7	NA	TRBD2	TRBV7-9	TGTGCCAGCAGCCCAGGTCGGGGGGGCTACGAGCAGTACTTC	CASSPGRGGYEQYF
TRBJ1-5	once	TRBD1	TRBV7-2	TGTGCCAGCAGCAAGACAGGGGGTAATCAGCCCCAGCGTTTT	CASSKTGGNQPQRF
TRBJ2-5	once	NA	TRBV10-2	TGCGCCAGCAGGACTGGGCCAGAGACCCAGTACTTC	CASRTGPETQYF
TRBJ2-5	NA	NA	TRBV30	TGTGCCTGGAAAAATACGGAGACCCAGTACTTC	CAWKNTETQYF
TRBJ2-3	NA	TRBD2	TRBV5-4	TGTGCCAGCAGCGTGAGACTAGCGGGCACAGATACGCAGTATTTT	CASSVRLAGTDTQYF
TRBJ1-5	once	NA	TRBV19	TGTGCCAGTAGTGCTACACTTTATCAGGGGTCGAATAGCAATCAGCCCCAGCATTTT	CASSATLYQGSNSNQPQHF
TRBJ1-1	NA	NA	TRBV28	TGTGCCAGCAGTTTAGGCGCTGAAGCTTTCTTT	CASSLGAEAFF
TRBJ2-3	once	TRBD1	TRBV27	TGTGCCAGCAGTAACCCCAGGGGGCGGACAGATACGCAGTATTTT	CASSNPRGRTDTQYF
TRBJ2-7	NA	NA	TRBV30	TGTGCCTGGAACCCCAAACTCGGGACAAGCTCCTACGAGCAGTACTTC	CAWNPKLGTSSYEQYF
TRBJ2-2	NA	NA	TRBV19	TGTGCCAGTAGAGTATTTAGTGCGGACACCGGGGAGCTGTTTTTT	CASRVFSADTGELFF
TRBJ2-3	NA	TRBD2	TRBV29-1	TGCAGCGTTAGAACCTTGCGGACTAGCGGGGTAGATACGCAGTATTTT	CSVRTLRTSGVDTQYF
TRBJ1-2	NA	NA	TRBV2	TGTGCCAGCAGCCTGATGCAGGGCTACACCTTC	CASSLMQGYTF
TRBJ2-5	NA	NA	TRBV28	NA	CASSPRRAGGETQYF
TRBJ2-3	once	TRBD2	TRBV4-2	TGTGCCAGCAGCCAAGGGACTAGTGCAGATACGCAGTATTTT	CASSQGTSADTQYF
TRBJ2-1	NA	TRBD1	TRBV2	TGTGCCAGCAGTCGACAGGGGGTGGGCAATGAGCAGTTCTTC	CASSRQGVGNEQFF
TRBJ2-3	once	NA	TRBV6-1	TGTGCCAGCACGGCGCTAAATACGCAGTATTTT	CASTALNTQYF
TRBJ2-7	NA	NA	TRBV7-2	TGTGCCAGCAGCTGGGGAGTCTACGAGCAGTACTTC	CASSWGVYEQYF
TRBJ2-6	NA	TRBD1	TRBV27	TGTGCCAGCAGTTTTTCGACAGGGGGCCTTTCCGGGGCCAACGTCCTGACTTTC	CASSFSTGGLSGANVLTF
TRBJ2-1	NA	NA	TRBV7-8	TGTGCCAGCAGCTCCTTACCCTCGAACTCCTACAATGAGCAGTTCTTC	CASSSLPSNSYNEQFF
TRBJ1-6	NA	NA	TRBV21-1	NA	CVPAAWAYTRINSPLHF
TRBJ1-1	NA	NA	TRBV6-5	TGTGCCAGCAGTTACTCGCATGGGGAGACTGAAGCTTTCTTT	CASSYSHGETEAFF
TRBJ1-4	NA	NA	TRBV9	TGTGCCAGCAGCGTAGCGGCACACCATCGGAGTGAAAAACTGTTTTTT	CASSVAAHHRSEKLFF
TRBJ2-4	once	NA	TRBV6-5	TGTGCCTCCATGGGGCTAGCCCCAGCCAAAAACATTCAGTACTTC	CASMGLAPAKNIQYF
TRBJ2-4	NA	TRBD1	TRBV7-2	TGTGCCAGCAGCTCGATGAACCAGAACAGGGGGATATACTTC	CASSSMNQNRGIYF
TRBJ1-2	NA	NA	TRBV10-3	TGTGCCATCAGTGAACCCCTTGCCAGTCTTAACTATGGCTACACCTTC	CAISEPLASLNYGYTF
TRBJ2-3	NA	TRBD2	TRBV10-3	TGTGCCTTCGGACTAGCCGATGATACGCAGTATTTT	CAFGLADDTQYF
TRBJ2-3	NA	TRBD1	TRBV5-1	TGCGCCAGCAGCTTGGCACAGGGGGCAGATACGCAGTATTTT	CASSLAQGADTQYF
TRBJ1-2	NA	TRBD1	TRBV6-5	TGTGCCAGCAGTCGGACAGGGGAATATGGCTACACCTTC	CASSRTGEYGYTF
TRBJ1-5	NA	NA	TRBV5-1	TGCGCCAGCAGTGAGTCAGGGAACGGTCAGCCCCAGCATTTT	CASSESGNGQPQHF
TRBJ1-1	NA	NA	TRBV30	TGTGCCTGGAGTAGGGGTCCGGGAGAAGCTTTCTTT	CAWSRGPGEAFF
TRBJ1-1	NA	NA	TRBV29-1	TGCAGCGTTGGAAAGACAGCGAACACTGAAGCTTTCTTT	CSVGKTANTEAFF
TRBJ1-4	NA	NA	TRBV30	TGTGCCTGGAGCGGAACCCATAATGAAAAACTGTTTTTT	CAWSGTHNEKLFF
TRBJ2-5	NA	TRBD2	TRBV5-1	TGCGCCAGCAGCCCCGAGGGGGGACTAGCGGGTTTCGGGGAGACCCAGTACTTC	CASSPEGGLAGFGETQYF
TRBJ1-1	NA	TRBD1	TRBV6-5	TGTGCCAGCAGTTACTCTTGGACAGGGGGCACTGAAGCTTTCTTT	CASSYSWTGGTEAFF
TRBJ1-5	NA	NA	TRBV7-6	TGTGCCAGCAGCTTAGGGGCTGATCAGCCCCAGCATTTT	CASSLGADQPQHF
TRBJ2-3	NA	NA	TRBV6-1	TGTGCCAGCAATCCCATCCCCGGGGGCACAGATACGCAGTATTTT	CASNPIPGGTDTQYF
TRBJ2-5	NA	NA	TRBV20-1	TGCAGTGCTCCGGAGACCCAGTACTTC	CSAPETQYF
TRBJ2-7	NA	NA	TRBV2	TGTGCCAGCACCACAGGGAATTGGGAGCAGTACTTC	CASTTGNWEQYF
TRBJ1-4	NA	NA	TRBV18	TGTGCCAGCTCACCAGGGGTTCGAGAAAAACTGTTTTTT	CASSPGVREKLFF